What follows are 25 T cell receptor beta chains derived from one specimen sequenced in a study of T cell repertoires in cytomegalovirus infection. These receptors lack a known antigen. TCRdb called the reads again in MiXCR, with one record for every CDR3 protein. The sample holds over 100,000 distinct CDR3 sequences, around 28% seen once. Sample: CD8+ T cells from cultured PBMCs, taken from culture after CMV antigen stimulation. All receptors derive from a human donor in good health (CMV status not recorded). Some clones in this sample may be carry-over from other donors' samples.

This clonotype was detected only a few times. The V gene is TRBV7-3, the J gene TRBJ2-1; D uncertain. Trimming removed 4 bases at V and 2 bases at J, with 15 bases between. This CDR3 spans 16 amino acids. Germline CDR1 and CDR2: SGHTA and FQGTGA. The CDR3 reads CASSSRTFVPYNEQFF. For the CDR3, the DNA is TGTGCCAGCAGCTCGCGCACGTTTGTTCCCTACAATGAGCAGTTCTTC. Variable domain in full (rest from reference TRBV7-3 and TRBJ2-1): GAGVSQTPSNKVTEKGKYVELRCDPISGHTALYWYRQSLGQGPEFLIYFQGTGAADDSGLPNDRFFAVRPEGSVSTLKIQRTERGDSAVYLCASSSRTFVPYNEQFFGPGTRLTVL.

The rearrangement links TRBV27 to TRBJ2-1; weak D call: TRBD2 (5 bases). V was shortened by 7 bases and J by 8 bases, with 18 bases between the two germline ends. The CDR3 totals 14 residues. Germline V lookup: CDR1 MNHEY, CDR2 SMNVEV (reference sequence). The CDR3 loop reads CASTLVDGGDEQFF. The CDR3 region has the DNA TGTGCCAGCACCTTAGTCGATGGAGGAGATGAGCAGTTCTTC.

The chain couples TRBV5-6 to TRBJ1-2; D is perhaps TRBD1 (5 bases). This CDR3 contains 16 residues. CDR1 is SGHDT, CDR2 YYEEEE, per germline. The V end lost 5 bases, the J end lost 5 bases, and 22 bases lay between the germline ends. As DNA, the CDR3 is TGTGCCAGCAGGGAAGCCGGGACCCCAATGGGGTATGGCTACACCTTC. The encoded protein is CASREAGTPMGYGYTF.

In its sample, this clonotype was seen a few times. The chain couples TRBV19 to TRBJ1-4, with a possible D match to TRBD1 (6 bases). CDR1 LNHDA and CDR2 SQIVND come from the germline V gene (reference sequence). The CDR3 spans 20 residues. Between the trimmed V and J ends, which lost 4 bases and 0 bases, there was a span of 24 bases. This CDR3 reads CASSTYPGHLEGTTNEKLFF. The CDR3 DNA sequence: TGTGCCAGTAGTACATACCCGGGACACCTCGAGGGCACAACTAATGAAAAACTGTTTTTT.

This clonotype was observed a handful of times. V gene TRBV30 combines with J gene TRBJ1-2, with D perhaps matching TRBD1 (5 bases). The CDR3 loop spans 11 amino acids. Germline V gives CDR1 GTSNPN, CDR2 SVGIG (reference sequence). V was trimmed by 1 base and J by 8 bases, leaving 8 bases between them. The CDR3 nucleotides read TGTGCCTGGAGTGGAGGGGTCGGCTACACCTTC. It translates to CAWSGGVGYTF.

This rearrangement joins TRBV28 to TRBJ2-2, with D perhaps matching TRBD1 or TRBD2 (5 bases each). CDR3 length equals 17 residues. Per germline, CDR1 MDHEN and CDR2 SYDVKM. Trimming stripped 3 bases from V and 1 base from J, with 15 bases between. This chain's CDR3 is CASSLSSGTVNTGELFF. DNA of the CDR3: TGTGCCAGCAGTTTGTCTTCCGGGACGGTGAACACCGGGGAGCTGTTTTTT. The entire variable domain, with the rest obtained from reference TRBV28 and TRBJ2-2, is as follows: DVKVTQSSRYLVKRTGEKVFLECVQDMDHENMFWYRQDPGLGLRLIYFSYDVKMKEKGDIPEGYSVSREKKERFSLILESASTNQTSMYLCASSLSSGTVNTGELFFGEGSRLTVL.

The chain carries TRBV6-8 and TRBJ1-5, with D tentatively TRBD1 (6 bases). CDR1 is MNHGY and CDR2 is SAAAGT in the germline V gene. V shed 5 bases and J shed 1 base, with 12 bases lying between them. The CDR3 spans 15 residues. The CDR3 DNA sequence: TGTGCCAGCAGTCCCCTCACAGGGAGCAATCAGCCCCAGCATTTT. Translated, it gives CASSPLTGSNQPQHF.

The chain is built from TRBV4-1 and TRBJ1-1; D not certain. V lost 0 bases, J lost 0 bases, and 11 bases lay in between. The CDR3 contains 16 residues. Germline loops: CDR1 MGHRA, CDR2 YSYEKL. Here the CDR3 reads CASSQEAGKMNTEAFF. CDR3 coding DNA: TGCGCCAGCAGCCAAGAAGCCGGGAAAATGAACACTGAAGCTTTCTTT.

This sequence joins TRBV19 and TRBJ2-7; possible D gene TRBD1, 6 bases. CDR3 size: 13 residues. Germline lookup yields CDR1 LNHDA and CDR2 SQIVND (reference sequence). Trimming removed 4 bases from V and 3 bases from J, with 10 bases in between. CDR3 sequence reads: CASSNRDGYEQYF. The CDR3 DNA is TGTGCCAGTAGTAACAGGGATGGCTACGAGCAGTACTTC. Full variable domain (remainder filled in from reference TRBV19 and TRBJ2-7): DGGITQSPKYLFRKEGQNVTLSCEQNLNHDAMYWYRQDPGQGLRLIYYSQIVNDFQKGDIAEGYSVSREKKESFPLTVTSAQKNPTAFYLCASSNRDGYEQYFGPGTRLTVT.

The V gene is TRBV4-2, the J gene TRBJ1-1; D remains ambiguous. The CDR3 is 13 amino acids. CDR1 LGHNA and CDR2 YNFKEQ come from the germline V gene. V dropped 1 base and J dropped 4 bases, with 7 bases sitting between them. The CDR3 DNA follows: TGTGCCAGCAGCCAAGGCCGGGGCACTGAAGCTTTCTTT. It encodes CASSQGRGTEAFF.

This clonotype was detected a few times. The J gene is TRBJ2-7, the V gene TRBV4-1; 11 bases agree with TRBD2. The trim removed 1 base at V and 7 bases at J, leaving 6 bases unmatched. The V gene's germline CDR1 is MGHRA and CDR2 YSYEKL. This CDR3 has 15 residues. The CDR3 region has the DNA TGCGCCAGCAGCCAAGTAGCGGGGGGGCCGGGAGAGCAGTACTTC. This gives the protein CASSQVAGGPGEQYF.

This clonotype was found a few times. Here the CDR3 reads CASSQGSTGAGNQPQHF. The CDR3 DNA reads as TGCGCCAGCAGCCAAGGCTCGACAGGGGCAGGCAATCAGCCCCAGCATTTT. The chain recombines TRBV4-1 with TRBJ1-5; TRBD1 aligns across 8 bases. V was clipped by 1 base and J by 2 bases; unmatched bases: 7. This CDR3 spans 17 amino acids. Germline values: CDR1 MGHRA, CDR2 YSYEKL.

Many counts were recorded for this clonotype. The chain couples TRBV2 to TRBJ2-2; 7 bases agree with TRBD2. CDR1 and CDR2 (germline): SNHLY, FYNNEI. The CDR3 sequence is 15 residues long. V lost 5 bases and J lost 4; bases outside the gene matches: 7. The CDR3 region is CASSRGGTSTGELFF. Written as DNA, the CDR3 is TGTGCCAGCAGTAGGGGAGGGACCAGCACCGGGGAGCTGTTTTTT.

This clonotype was counted at least ten times. The chain links TRBV4-1 to TRBJ1-1, with D tentatively TRBD1 (6 bases). The V gene's germline CDR1 is MGHRA and CDR2 YSYEKL. Trimming cost V 5 bases and J 7 bases, with 20 bases left between them. This CDR3 spans 15 amino acids. CDR3 region: CASSADLQGLGEAFF. The CDR3 DNA sequence: TGCGCCAGCAGCGCCGATCTGCAGGGGCTTGGTGAAGCTTTCTTT.

This clonotype was found a few times. CDR3 protein: CAISESAGITDTQYF. In DNA form, the CDR3 reads TGTGCCATCAGTGAGTCGGCGGGAATCACAGATACGCAGTATTTT. The rearrangement links TRBV10-3 to TRBJ2-3; tentative D call: TRBD2 (6 bases). The CDR3 runs 15 residues. Trimming cost V 0 bases and J 2 bases, with 9 bases left between them. Germline loops: CDR1 ENHRY, CDR2 SYGVKD.

V is TRBV5-3 and J is TRBJ1-2; 9 nucleotides match TRBD1. TRBV5-3 is an open reading frame, and its role is uncertain. V lost 8 bases and J lost 5; bases outside the gene matches: 13. The CDR3 has 15 residues. Here the CDR3 DNA reads TGTGCCAGCAGCGCCGGGACAGGGCTGTGGTATGGCTACACCTTC. As protein: CASSAGTGLWYGYTF.

J is TRBJ2-3 and V is TRBV3-1; 12 nucleotides agree with TRBD2. The CDR3 is 18 amino acids. V dropped 1 base and J dropped 0; count of bases not matched to a gene: 5. Germline loops: CDR1 LGHDT, CDR2 YNNKEL (reference sequence). CDR3 in amino acids: CASSQATSGGPSTDTQYF. The CDR3 DNA reads TGTGCCAGCAGCCAAGCCACTAGCGGGGGGCCTAGCACAGATACGCAGTATTTT.

The chain links TRBV14 to TRBJ1-2, with 7 bases lining up with TRBD1. The CDR3 is 15 residues long. Germline V gives CDR1 SGHDN, CDR2 FVKESK. V lost 3 bases, J lost 5 bases, and 9 bases stayed unmatched. CDR3 in DNA: TGTGCCAGCAGCCACACCGAGGGGGCTGGGTATGGCTACACCTTC. Protein product: CASSHTEGAGYGYTF.

This clonotype was observed a handful of times. This rearrangement joins TRBV20-1 to TRBJ2-1; D might be TRBD2 (5 bases). Germline CDR1 and CDR2: DFQATT and SNEGSKA (reference sequence). Trimming removed 6 bases at V and 5 bases at J, with 14 bases between. The CDR3 runs 13 residues. DNA for the CDR3: TGCAGTGCGAACTCGGGATCGAACAATGAGCAGTTCTTC. The encoded protein is CSANSGSNNEQFF.

This clonotype was picked up a small number of times. The chain uses TRBV7-6 and TRBJ2-1; 8 bases align to TRBD2. CDR3 length equals 16 residues. The trim removed 5 bases at V and 6 bases at J, leaving 12 bases unmatched. Germline assignment: CDR1 SGHVS and CDR2 FNYEAQ. DNA of the CDR3: TGTGCCAGCAGCCCCCTCGGGGGGGGGACCGCCAATGAGCAGTTCTTC. It is translated as CASSPLGGGTANEQFF.

The chain carries TRBV29-1 and TRBJ2-3, with 10 bases that match TRBD2. V shed 0 bases and J 4 bases; nucleotides not matched to a gene: 10. Germline V lookup: CDR1 SQVTM, CDR2 ANQGSEA. The CDR3 runs to 17 residues. CDR3 nucleotides: TGCAGCGTTGAAGATTGGGCTAGCGGGGGTGGGGCAGATACGCAGTATTTT. Translated, it gives CSVEDWASGGGADTQYF.

This clonotype was recorded at least ten times. This chain links TRBV11-1 with TRBJ1-1; D ambiguous. Germline CDR1 SGHAT, CDR2 FQDESV (reference sequence). V lost 1 base, J lost 5 bases, and 11 bases lay in between. CDR3 size: 14 residues. The CDR3 bases are TGTGCCAGCAGCTTAGGAGAGGGAGGGACTGAAGCTTTCTTT. Translated, it gives CASSLGEGGTEAFF.

This clonotype was seen at least ten times. The chain employs TRBV7-9 and TRBJ2-2; TRBD1 is a possible D gene (5 bases). The CDR3 is 13 residues long. Trimming removed 7 bases at V and 4 bases at J, with 10 bases between. CDR1 is SEHNR and CDR2 is FQNEAQ in the germline V gene (reference sequence). This CDR3 reads CASNPTVTGELFF. DNA for the CDR3: TGTGCCAGCAACCCGACAGTCACCGGGGAGCTGTTTTTT.

This clonotype was seen more than once but under ten times. The chain uses TRBV7-6 and TRBJ1-6, with D unresolved. The ends were cut back, 1 base at V and 7 bases at J, with 8 bases in the middle. CDR1 and CDR2 (germline): SGHVS, FNYEAQ. The CDR3 has 14 amino acids. CDR3 coding DNA: TGTGCCAGCAGCTTAGAAATGGCGAATTCACCCCTCCACTTT. Protein: CASSLEMANSPLHF. The variable domain in full, completed from reference TRBV7-6 and TRBJ1-6, reads GAGVSQSPRYKVTKRGQDVALRCDPISGHVSLYWYRQALGQGPEFLTYFNYEAQQDKSGLPNDRFSAERPEGSISTLTIQRTEQRDSAMYRCASSLEMANSPLHFGNGTRLTVT.

This chain links TRBV10-2 with TRBJ2-2, with 7 bases identical to TRBD2. This CDR3 has 13 residues. V gave up 8 bases and J gave up 7 bases; unmatched junction bases: 7. CDR1 and CDR2 from the germline V gene are WSHSY and SAAADI. The CDR3 DNA follows: TGCGCCAGCGATAGCGGGCCCAACGGGGAGCTGTTTTTT. Amino acids: CASDSGPNGELFF.